This is a list of T cell receptor beta chains from one sample in a study of T cell repertoires in aging, cancer and after chemotherapy. TCRdb re-analysed the multiplex PCR reads in MiXCR, keeping a single row per CDR3 protein. The sample has roughly 5,000 distinct CDR3 sequences, less than 25% seen once. The sample consisted of blood. Receptor source: a human donor in good health. The donor label of this sample is uncertain. Each CDR3 is given with its conserved first and last residue. A D gene is named only where the DNA matches it firmly. Only some rows state a clone size, as once, few, many or a class for expanded clones.

abundance	v_gene	j_gene	d_gene	CDR3aa	CDR3nt
large	TRBV6-1	TRBJ2-5	NA	CASSPGYQETQYF	TGTGCCAGCAGCCCGGGGTACCAAGAGACCCAGTACTTC
NA	TRBV29-1	TRBJ1-1	NA	CSVSHGGEPEAFF	TGCAGCGTGTCTCATGGGGGGGAGCCTGAAGCTTTCTTT
medium-sized	TRBV24-1	TRBJ1-5	TRBD1	CATGGTGFNQPQHF	TGTGCCACTGGGGGGACAGGTTTTAATCAGCCCCAGCATTTT
NA	TRBV19	TRBJ1-6	TRBD1	CASSKDRARGNSPLHF	TGTGCCAGTAGTAAGGACAGGGCGAGGGGAAATTCACCCCTCCACTTT
NA	TRBV11-2	TRBJ1-1	NA	CASSYAGMNTEAFF	TGTGCCAGCAGTTACGCTGGAATGAACACTGAAGCTTTCTTT
many	TRBV11-2	TRBJ2-7	NA	CASSKIWGGPYEQYF	TGTGCCAGCAGCAAGATATGGGGGGGGCCCTACGAGCAGTACTTC
medium-sized	TRBV5-4	TRBJ2-2	NA	CASRHTGNTGELFF	TGTGCCAGCAGGCATACAGGAAACACCGGGGAGCTGTTTTTT
few	TRBV30	TRBJ1-2	NA	CASLGLGAGADYGYTF	TGTGCCTCCCTAGGGTTAGGCGCGGGGGCGGACTATGGCTACACCTTC
medium-sized	TRBV5-4	TRBJ2-5	NA	CASSFLGGETQYF	TGTGCCAGCAGCTTTCTGGGGGGAGAGACCCAGTACTTC
medium-sized	TRBV30	TRBJ2-7	NA	CASYTGKIHEQYF	TGTGCCTCCTACACAGGGAAGATACACGAGCAGTACTTC
medium-sized	TRBV19	TRBJ1-5	NA	CASTQRGVWQPQHF	TGTGCCAGTACCCAGCGAGGGGTTTGGCAGCCCCAGCATTTT
medium-sized	TRBV18	TRBJ1-1	NA	CASSRPGTEAFF	TGTGCCAGCTCACGACCGGGGACTGAAGCTTTCTTT
NA	TRBV20-1	TRBJ1-4	NA	CSARKRRDEKLFF	TGCAGTGCTAGAAAAAGAAGGGATGAAAAACTGTTTTTT
large	TRBV19	TRBJ2-7	TRBD1	CASRPGQAYEQYF	TGTGCCAGTAGACCGGGACAGGCCTACGAGCAGTACTTC
NA	TRBV20-1	TRBJ2-7	TRBD1	CSARGTEPYEQYF	TGCAGTGCTAGGGGGACAGAACCCTACGAGCAGTACTTC
medium-sized	TRBV5-5	TRBJ1-6	TRBD1	CASSLVGTGKTGSPLHF	TGTGCCAGCAGCTTGGTCGGGACAGGGAAGACGGGGTCACCCCTCCACTTT
medium-sized	TRBV12-3/TRBV12-4	TRBJ1-2	NA	CASTSGSYGYTF	TGTGCCAGCACTTCTGGGAGCTATGGCTACACCTTC
medium-sized	TRBV12-3/TRBV12-4	TRBJ2-3	NA	CASSFPFRTDTQYF	TGTGCCAGCAGTTTTCCGTTTCGCACAGATACGCAGTATTTT
medium-sized	TRBV19	TRBJ2-1	TRBD2	CASSRTSGSSYNEQFF	TGTGCCAGTAGTAGGACTAGCGGCAGCTCCTACAATGAGCAGTTCTTC
few	TRBV4-1	TRBJ1-1	NA	CASSRTDTYHTEAFF	TGCGCCAGCAGCCGTACGGATACGTACCACACTGAAGCTTTCTTT
NA	TRBV20-1	TRBJ1-5	NA	CSARSQGIFNQPQHF	TGCAGTGCTAGAAGTCAGGGCATTTTCAATCAGCCCCAGCATTTT
medium-sized	TRBV15	TRBJ2-6	NA	CATSREGGSGANVLTF	TGTGCCACCAGCAGAGAGGGGGGTTCTGGGGCCAACGTCCTGACTTTC
medium-sized	TRBV6-1	TRBJ2-4	NA	CASSGDLVKNIQYF	TGTGCCAGCAGTGGGGACCTGGTCAAAAACATTCAGTACTTC